This entry concerns a single T cell receptor beta chain. This sample is drawn from a study of radiotherapy plus CTLA-4 blockade in lung cancer. Using immunoSEQ multiplex PCR, the repertoire was profiled, and TCRdb retains in-frame clones only, with some absent. The sample has some 32,000 clones, roughly 71% seen once. This CDR3 is built from 15 residues. Germline loops: CDR1 SGHNT, CDR2 YENEEA. With 5 bases clipped from V and 4 bases from J, the junction kept 8 bases outside the gene matches. The input for sequencing was peripheral blood, taken from a patient treated with radiotherapy plus ipilimumab. J is TRBJ2-5 and V is TRBV11-3, with 9 bases lining up with TRBD1. The sequence came from a human donor with non-small cell lung cancer who had stable disease on radiotherapy plus ipilimumab. The CDR3 here is CASSLQGAPGETQYF. The CDR3 DNA is TGTGCCAGCAGCCTACAGGGGGCGCCGGGAGAGACCCAGTACTTC. The variable domain in full, completed from reference TRBV11-3 and TRBJ2-5, reads EAGVVQSPRYKIIEKKQPVAFWCNPISGHNTLYWYLQNLGQGPELLIRYENEEAVDDSQLPKDRFSAERLKGVDSTLKIQPAELGDSAVYLCASSLQGAPGETQYFGPGTRLLVL.